This passage covers 29 T cell receptor beta chains from one sample sequenced in a study of blood T cell repertoires in COVID-19. The data were produced by immunoSEQ multiplex PCR, yet TCRdb's version contains in-frame clones alone and is incomplete. Of approximately 220,000 clones listed, approximately 86% are singletons. Material: peripheral blood. These receptors all come from a man aged 55 to 70 with acute or convalescent COVID-19.

CDR3 loop: CASGDRTVYEQYF. DNA for the CDR3: TGTGCTAGTGGAGACAGGACCGTCTACGAGCAGTACTTC. The V gene is TRBV12-5, the J gene TRBJ2-7; D may be TRBD1 (6 bases). The CDR3 sequence is 13 residues long. With 6 bases removed from V and 3 bases from J, the gap between germline ends came to 12 bases. The germline CDR1 and CDR2 sequences are LGHNT and FRNRAP.

The count of this clone is one. The chain has TRBV6-6 and TRBJ2-1, with TRBD2 as a possible D gene (5 bases). Trimming pared 7 bases from V and 6 bases from J, leaving 13 bases between. This CDR3 has 13 residues. Germline V gives CDR1 MNHNY, CDR2 SVGAGI (reference sequence). DNA for the CDR3: TGTGCCAGCACTACGGGGTCTCCCAATGAGCAGTTCTTC. Amino acid sequence: CASTTGSPNEQFF.

This clone has just one count. The chain joins TRBV2 to TRBJ2-3, with 8 bases lining up with TRBD2. V shed 9 bases and J 3 bases; nucleotides not matched to a gene: 14. The CDR3 length is 16 residues. Per germline, CDR1 SNHLY and CDR2 FYNNEI. CDR3 protein: CASRRASRGATDTQYF. For the CDR3, the DNA is TGTGCCAGTCGTAGGGCGTCGCGGGGGGCTACAGATACGCAGTATTTT.

The rearrangement links TRBV6-2 or TRBV6-3 to TRBJ1-5; D not resolved. This CDR3 spans 14 amino acids. The germline CDR1 and CDR2 sequences are MNHEY and SVGEGT. Trimming pared 2 bases from V and 4 bases from J, leaving 9 bases between. CDR3 region: CASSYLQRNQPQHF. Written as DNA, the CDR3 is TGTGCCAGCAGTTACCTCCAGAGGAATCAGCCCCAGCATTTT.

The V and J genes are TRBV7-8 and TRBJ1-5; D not resolved. Germline V gene lookup returns CDR1 SGHVS and CDR2 FQNEAQ. This CDR3 is built from 13 residues. The V gene lost 5 bases and the J gene lost 5 bases, with 10 bases spanning the gap. DNA of the CDR3: TGTGCCAGCAGCCCCCGTCTTGATCAGCCCCAGCATTTT. This sequence encodes CASSPRLDQPQHF. The full variable domain, rest sourced from reference TRBV7-8 and TRBJ1-5, is GAGVSQSPRYKVAKRGQDVALRCDPISGHVSLFWYQQALGQGPEFLTYFQNEAQLDKSGLPSDRFFAERPEGSVSTLKIQRTQQEDSAVYLCASSPRLDQPQHFGDGTRLSIL.

This clone was recorded only once. The rearrangement links TRBV11-1 to TRBJ2-5; TRBD1 matches 7 bases. V dropped 5 bases and J dropped 5; count of bases not matched to a gene: 8. Germline V lookup: CDR1 SGHAT, CDR2 FQDESV (reference sequence). The CDR3 covers 14 residues. CDR3 loop: CASSPIAGGETQYF. In DNA form, the CDR3 reads TGTGCCAGCAGCCCAATTGCAGGGGGTGAGACCCAGTACTTC.

This chain connects TRBV5-1 to TRBJ2-5; TRBD1 matches at 7 bases. This CDR3 is built from 16 residues. Germline assignment: CDR1 SGHRS and CDR2 YFSETQ. The ends lost 3 bases at V and 5 bases at J; junction bases unmatched: 13. CDR3 sequence reads: CASSSTGTATSETQYF. DNA for the CDR3: TGCGCCAGCAGCTCAACCGGGACAGCCACCTCGGAGACCCAGTACTTC.

Note on this clone: One end of the junction varies from germline; a read error may be responsible. The chain joins TRBV5-1 to TRBJ2-7; 7 bases align to TRBD1. The CDR3 is 14 residues long. The germline V gene has CDR1 SGHRS and CDR2 YFSETQ. The CDR3 bases are TGCGCCAGCAGCTTTGGGACAGAGGGTAGAGAATCGATATTC. Translated, it gives CASSFGTEGRESIF.

The table lists this clone with a few counts. The rearrangement joins TRBV2 to TRBJ1-3; possible D gene TRBD1, 5 bases. V gave up 1 base and J gave up 0 bases, with 13 bases separating them. In germline, CDR1 is SNHLY, CDR2 FYNNEI. The CDR3 runs 17 residues. The CDR3 nucleotides read TGTGCCAGCAGTGAAGGGCGGGGACGGGGCTCTGGAAACACCATATATTTT. Its protein product is CASSEGRGRGSGNTIYF.

V usage is TRBV5-1 and J usage is TRBJ2-5; 7 bases line up with TRBD1. The CDR3 loop spans 16 amino acids. Germline lookup yields CDR1 SGHRS and CDR2 YFSETQ. With V trimmed by 0 bases and J by 3 bases, 8 bases remained unmatched. In DNA form, the CDR3 reads TGCGCCAGCAGCTTGGGTCCTGGGACAGCCGAAGAGACCCAGTACTTC. Protein product: CASSLGPGTAEETQYF.

The chain employs TRBV4-2 and TRBJ2-7; a weak D match, TRBD2 (6 bases). CDR1 and CDR2 from the germline V gene are LGHNA and YNFKEQ. V dropped 4 bases and J dropped 3 bases, with 16 bases sitting between them. This CDR3 region has 15 residues. The chain's CDR3 is CASSPRQDGGYEQYF. Here the CDR3 DNA reads TGTGCCAGCAGCCCCCGGCAAGACGGGGGCTACGAGCAGTACTTC.

This sequence joins TRBV5-1 and TRBJ2-7; no definite D call. V was clipped by 4 bases and J by 2 bases, with 13 bases between them. The CDR3 has 14 residues. The germline gives CDR1 SGHRS, CDR2 YFSETQ. The CDR3 loop is CASSGDGGTYEQYF. The DNA for the CDR3 is TGCGCCAGCAGCGGAGACGGCGGAACCTACGAGCAGTACTTC.

This clone has only one observation. This chain connects TRBV9 to TRBJ2-5; 8 positions match TRBD2. The CDR3 covers 15 residues. V gave up 2 bases and J gave up 1 base; unmatched junction bases: 4. The germline V gene encodes CDR1 SGDLS and CDR2 YYNGEE. This CDR3 is CASSVEGTSQETQYF. The DNA for the CDR3 is TGTGCCAGCAGCGTGGAAGGGACTAGCCAAGAGACCCAGTACTTC.

The V and J genes are TRBV29-1 and TRBJ1-1; 7 positions match TRBD1. From germline, CDR1 is SQVTM and CDR2 ANQGSEA. The V gene end was trimmed by 6 bases and the J gene end by 0 bases; junction bases not matched to a gene: 13. This CDR3 is built from 16 residues. CDR3 region: CSVSFLTGTVNTEAFF. The CDR3 DNA reads TGCAGCGTCTCATTTTTGACCGGGACAGTGAACACTGAAGCTTTCTTT.

The CDR3 reads CASSLGLRGQVGETQYF. The CDR3 region has the DNA TGCGCCAGCAGCTTGGGTCTCAGGGGCCAAGTAGGAGAGACCCAGTACTTC. J is TRBJ2-5 and V is TRBV5-1; D perhaps matches TRBD1 (6 bases). The germline V gene has CDR1 SGHRS and CDR2 YFSETQ. This CDR3 contains 17 residues. The V end was cut by 0 bases, the J end by 4 bases, with 19 bases between. The whole variable domain, remainder taken from reference TRBV5-1 and TRBJ2-5, is KAGVTQTPRYLIKTRGQQVTLSCSPISGHRSVSWYQQTPGQGLQFLFEYFSETQRNKGNFPGRFSGRQFSNSRSEMNVSTLELGDSALYLCASSLGLRGQVGETQYFGPGTRLLVL.

The V call is TRBV10-2, the J call TRBJ1-3; D might be TRBD1 (6 bases). The CDR3 consists of 14 residues. Germline values: CDR1 WSHSY, CDR2 SAAADI. The V end lost 6 bases, the J end lost 3 bases, and 12 bases lay between the germline ends. The chain's CDR3 is CASRDSAHGNTIYF. CDR3 bases: TGCGCCAGCAGGGACAGCGCCCATGGAAACACCATATATTTT.

This clone was recorded a few times. The rearrangement links TRBV6-5 to TRBJ2-7; 9 nucleotides line up with TRBD1. The CDR3 runs to 15 residues. Germline CDR1 reads MNHEY; CDR2 reads SVGAGI. Trimming cost V 6 bases and J 0 bases; bases outside gene matches: 6. The CDR3 nucleotides are TGTGCCAGCAGGGACGAACAGGGGGCCTCCTACGAGCAGTACTTC. Protein sequence: CASRDEQGASYEQYF.

The V gene is TRBV5-1, the J gene TRBJ2-7, with 9 bases fitting TRBD1. The V segment lost 4 bases and the J segment 6 bases; nucleotides outside the gene matches: 11. Germline V CDR1 and CDR2: SGHRS, YFSETQ. The CDR3 totals 15 residues. The CDR3 DNA reads TGCGCCAGCAGCCGCCCCGGGACAGGGCCCGGCGAGCAGTACTTC. Its protein is CASSRPGTGPGEQYF.

This sequence joins TRBV7-9 and TRBJ2-7; D may be TRBD1 (6 bases). Germline CDR1 reads SEHNR; CDR2 reads FQNEAQ (reference sequence). Between the trimmed V and J ends, which lost 2 bases and 0 bases, there was a span of 11 bases. This CDR3 comprises 15 residues. The CDR3 reads CASSLYRDPSYEQYF. CDR3 in DNA: TGTGCCAGCAGCTTATACAGGGATCCCTCCTACGAGCAGTACTTC.

The rearrangement links TRBV6-1 to TRBJ2-5, with 8 nucleotides matching TRBD2. The J segment lost 4 bases and the V segment lost 2 bases, leaving 9 bases of the junction unmatched. The CDR3 has 16 residues. CDR1 and CDR2 from the germline V gene are MNHNS and SASEGT. The CDR3 DNA follows: TGTGCCAGCAGTGAACCGGGACTAGGGGGTGGAGAGACCCAGTACTTC. This encodes CASSEPGLGGGETQYF.

V is TRBV19 and J is TRBJ1-5; D possibly corresponds to TRBD1 (6 bases). Germline V gives CDR1 LNHDA, CDR2 SQIVND (reference sequence). The CDR3 sequence is 17 residues long. V was trimmed by 3 bases and J by 0 bases, leaving 15 bases between them. This chain's CDR3 is CASSMGLRGTSNQPQHF. DNA of the CDR3: TGTGCCAGTAGTATGGGCCTCAGGGGCACTAGCAATCAGCCCCAGCATTTT.

The genes are TRBV19 and TRBJ1-1, with 9 nucleotides matching TRBD1. V shed 7 bases and J 5 bases; nucleotides not matched to a gene: 11. CDR3 length equals 15 residues. Looked up from germline, CDR1 is LNHDA and CDR2 is SQIVND (reference sequence). CDR3 region: CASTSKGQGMTEAFF. DNA for the CDR3: TGTGCCAGTACCTCTAAGGGACAGGGAATGACTGAAGCTTTCTTT.

The chain has TRBV5-4 and TRBJ2-5; the D is unclear. The CDR3 totals 14 residues. V lost 4 bases and J lost 0, with 10 bases in between. Germline V gene data show CDR1 as SGHNT and CDR2 as YYREEE (reference sequence). The CDR3 nucleotides read TGTGCCAGCAGCCTGGACGGTTACCAAGAGACCCAGTACTTC. As protein: CASSLDGYQETQYF.

This chain connects TRBV28 to TRBJ1-2; D perhaps matches TRBD1 (6 bases). Trimming shortened V by 7 bases and J by 6 bases, and 15 bases separated the two germline ends. This CDR3 is 13 amino acids long. From germline, CDR1 is MDHEN and CDR2 SYDVKM. DNA of the CDR3: TGTGCCAGCACTCGGACAGAAGTAGATGGCTACACCTTC. This sequence encodes CASTRTEVDGYTF.

The rearrangement joins TRBV7-2 to TRBJ2-1; 7 nucleotides agree with TRBD2. V trimming: 5 bases; J trimming: 4 bases; junction bases outside the gene matches: 11. The CDR3 has 16 amino acids. Germline CDR1 is SGHTA and CDR2 is FQGNSA. CDR3 coding DNA: TGTGCCAGCAGCGAGGGCAGCGGGGCGCCTTACAATGAGCAGTTCTTC. This encodes CASSEGSGAPYNEQFF.

The rearrangement uses TRBV14 and TRBJ2-2; 7 nucleotides match TRBD2. Germline-derived CDR1 and CDR2 are SGHDN and FVKESK. V lost 1 base and J lost 7; bases outside the gene matches: 6. The CDR3 consists of 15 residues. CDR3 sequence reads: CASSQVRGDGGELFF. CDR3 coding DNA: TGTGCCAGCAGCCAAGTCCGGGGGGACGGCGGGGAGCTGTTTTTT.

The chain couples TRBV4-1 to TRBJ2-7; D is perhaps TRBD1 (6 bases). Germline loops: CDR1 MGHRA, CDR2 YSYEKL. V lost 3 bases and J lost 4, with 16 bases in between. CDR3 length equals 15 residues. CDR3 protein: CASSHSSQGLYEQYF. CDR3 sequence (DNA): TGCGCCAGCAGCCACTCCTCCCAGGGGTTGTACGAGCAGTACTTC.

V usage is TRBV19 and J usage is TRBJ1-5; 9 bases align to TRBD1. There are 18 residues in the CDR3. The V segment lost 1 base and the J segment 3 bases; nucleotides outside the gene matches: 10. Germline V CDR1 and CDR2: LNHDA, SQIVND (reference sequence). Here the CDR3 DNA reads TGTGCCAGTAGTATAGGCCCACAGGGGGCGGGTGTCAATCAGCCCCAGCATTTT. Amino acid sequence: CASSIGPQGAGVNQPQHF.

This clone was seen only a few times. The rearrangement links TRBV2 to TRBJ2-7; no reliable D call. CDR3 size: 12 residues. The V gene lost 6 bases and the J gene lost 0 bases, with 6 bases spanning the gap. Looked up from germline, CDR1 is SNHLY and CDR2 is FYNNEI. CDR3 sequence (DNA): TGTGCCAGCAGGGCCAACTCCTACGAGCAGTACTTC. Translation: CASRANSYEQYF.